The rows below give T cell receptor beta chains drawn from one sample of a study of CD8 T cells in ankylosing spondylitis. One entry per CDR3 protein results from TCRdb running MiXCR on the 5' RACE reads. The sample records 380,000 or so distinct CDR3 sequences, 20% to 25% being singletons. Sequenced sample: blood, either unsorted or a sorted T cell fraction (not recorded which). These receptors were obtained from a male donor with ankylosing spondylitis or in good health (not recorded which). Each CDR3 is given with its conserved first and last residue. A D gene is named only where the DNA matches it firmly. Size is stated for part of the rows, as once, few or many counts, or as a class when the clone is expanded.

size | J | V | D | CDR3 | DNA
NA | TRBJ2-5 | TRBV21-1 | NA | CASSSGARETQYF | TGTGCCAGCAGCAGCGGGGCTCGAGAGACCCAGTACTTC
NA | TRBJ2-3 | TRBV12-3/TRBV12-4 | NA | CASSFPGLARDTQYF | TGTGCCAGCAGTTTTCCGGGCCTCGCACGGGATACGCAGTATTTT
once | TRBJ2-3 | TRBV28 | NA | CASSVSTDMQYF | TGTGCCAGCAGTGTTAGCACAGATATGCAGTATTTT
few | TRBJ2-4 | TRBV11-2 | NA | CASSSPFVRYIQYF | TGTGCCAGCAGCTCCCCCTTTGTGAGGTACATTCAGTACTTC
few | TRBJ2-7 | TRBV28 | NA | CASSLFYRVHEQYF | TGTGCCAGCAGTTTATTCTACAGGGTCCACGAGCAGTACTTC
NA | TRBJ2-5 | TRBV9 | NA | CASSEPRGRGVEETQYF | TGTGCCAGCAGCGAGCCGAGGGGGCGGGGGGTCGAAGAGACCCAGTACTTC
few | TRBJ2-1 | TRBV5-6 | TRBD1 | CASSLWGTGSSYNEQFF | TGTGCCAGCAGCTTGTGGGGGACAGGAAGCTCCTACAATGAGCAGTTCTTC
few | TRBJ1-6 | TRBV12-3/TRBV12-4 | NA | CASSIGSAPLHF | TGTGCCAGCAGCATCGGGTCGGCACCCCTCCACTTT
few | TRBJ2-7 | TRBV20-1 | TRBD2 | CSARAVLAAGYEQYF | TGCAGTGCTAGGGCGGTACTAGCGGCGGGCTACGAGCAGTACTTC
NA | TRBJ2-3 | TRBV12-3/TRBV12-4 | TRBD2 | CAIALAGGSTDTQYF | TGTGCCATCGCACTAGCGGGGGGGAGCACAGATACGCAGTATTTT
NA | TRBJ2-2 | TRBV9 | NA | CASSVGGHGELFF | TGTGCCAGCAGCGTAGGTGGCCACGGGGAGCTGTTTTTT
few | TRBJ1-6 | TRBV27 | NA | CASSPYIHSYNSPLHF | TGTGCCAGCAGTCCCTACATTCACTCCTATAATTCACCCCTCCACTTT
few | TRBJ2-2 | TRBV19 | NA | CASSMSNTGELFF | TGTGCCAGTAGTATGTCTAACACCGGGGAGCTGTTTTTT
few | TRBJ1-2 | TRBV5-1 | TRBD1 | CASSPGTGGYGYTF | TGCGCCAGCAGCCCCGGGACAGGGGGTTATGGCTACACCTTC